This is a list of T cell receptor beta chains from one sample in a study of cytomegalovirus exposure and HLA in healthy donors. The repertoire was sequenced with immunoSEQ multiplex PCR; TCRdb's copy has only in-frame clones and lacks some. The sample records some 150,000 clones, roughly 80% being singletons. Sequencing input: PBMCs. Source of these receptors: a middle-aged man in good health and CMV-seronegative. Both conserved end residues are part of each CDR3. The D gene is left open where the match is weak. Part of the rows lack a size; the others show once, few, many or a class for expanded clones.

.,TRBD2,TRBV25-1,TRBJ2-2,CASTPLGTSGSGELFF,TGTGCCAGCACCCCTTTAGGGACTAGTGGGTCCGGGGAGCTGTTTTTT
.,.,TRBV30,TRBJ2-7,CAWSVSGREQYF,TGTGCCTGGAGTGTATCGGGTAGGGAGCAGTACTTC
.,TRBD2,TRBV6-5,TRBJ2-3,CASSYSRGGGVVTQYF,TGTGCCAGCAGTTACTCTCGTGGCGGGGGGGTTGTTACGCAGTATTTT
.,TRBD1,TRBV11-2,TRBJ2-7,CASSHHRGPGREQYF,TGTGCCAGCAGCCATCACAGGGGGCCTGGGAGAGAGCAGTACTTC
.,.,TRBV6-1,TRBJ2-5,CASMFYRQVQETQYF,TGTGCCAGCATGTTTTACAGACAGGTCCAAGAGACCCAGTACTTC
.,TRBD1,TRBV9,TRBJ1-5,CASSGQGVDQPQHF,TGTGCCAGCAGCGGACAGGGTGTGGATCAGCCCCAGCATTTT
few,.,TRBV2,TRBJ1-4,CASSESQGREKLFF,TGTGCCAGCAGTGAGTCACAGGGTCGAGAAAAACTGTTTTTT
.,.,TRBV5-1,TRBJ2-7,CASSFERTPYEQYF,TGCGCCAGCAGCTTCGAGCGGACCCCCTACGAGCAGTACTTC
few,TRBD1,TRBV10-2,TRBJ2-1,CASSLQGARDEQFF,TGCGCCAGCAGTTTACAGGGGGCTAGGGATGAGCAGTTCTTC
.,.,TRBV6-6,TRBJ1-1,CASREALGTEAFF,TGTGCCAGCCGGGAAGCCCTGGGCACTGAAGCTTTCTTT
.,.,TRBV5-6,TRBJ1-5,CASSLKGISSNQPQHF,TGTGCCAGCAGCTTGAAGGGGATTAGCAGCAATCAGCCCCAGCATTTT
.,TRBD2,TRBV9,TRBJ2-3,CASSPGSGGALDTQYF,TGTGCCAGCAGCCCTGGGAGCGGGGGGGCCTTAGATACGCAGTATTTT
.,.,TRBV28,TRBJ1-5,CASSLTGVGNQPQHF,TGTGCCAGCAGTTTAACCGGGGTTGGAAATCAGCCCCAGCATTTT
.,.,TRBV19,TRBJ1-2,CASMGGHYYGYTF,TGTGCCAGTATGGGAGGGCACTACTATGGCTACACCTTC
.,.,TRBV28,TRBJ2-6,CASSLGTVSGANVLTF,TGTGCCAGCAGTTTAGGCACAGTCTCTGGGGCCAACGTCCTGACTTTC
.,TRBD1,TRBV28,TRBJ1-1,CASSPRQGEGFF,TGTGCCAGCAGTCCACGACAGGGCGAGGGTTTCTTT
.,.,TRBV6-6,TRBJ2-7,CASSLDRLYEQYF,TGTGCCAGCAGTTTAGACAGGCTCTACGAGCAGTACTTC
.,.,TRBV10-3,TRBJ2-3,CAIAKDTSTDTQYF,TGTGCCATCGCGAAGGACACCTCCACAGATACGCAGTATTTT
.,.,TRBV6-6,TRBJ1-1,CASCRGTEAFF,TGTGCCAGTTGCAGGGGCACTGAAGCTTTCTTT
.,.,TRBV7-9,TRBJ1-2,CASSLSGRPRIHGYTF,TGTGCCAGCAGCTTAAGCGGCAGACCCCGAATCCATGGCTACACCTTC